Listed below are T cell receptor beta chains from one sample, sequenced in a study of T-cell memory formation after mild COVID-19. TCRdb analysed the 5' RACE reads with MiXCR anew, one entry per CDR3 protein. The sample yields about 160,000 distinct CDR3 sequences, less than 40% seen once. Sequencing was done on a sample of PBMCs or a T cell subset sorted from them (not recorded which). Receptors originate from an adult woman who had mild COVID-19 (a few samples of this study predate the infection). Cell type and time point are not known. Each CDR3 is given with its conserved first and last residue. A D gene is named only where the DNA matches it firmly. The listing skips clone size in some rows; elsewhere it reads once, few, many or a size class.

TRBV12-3/TRBV12-4	TRBD1	NA	TRBJ2-3	TGTGCCAGCAGTCTGACTGGACAGGGAGGGCAGTATTTT	CASSLTGQGGQYF
TRBV7-2	NA	NA	TRBJ1-1	TGTGCCAGCAGCTCCAACCCTCGGCGCACTGAAGCTTTCTTT	CASSSNPRRTEAFF
TRBV7-7	NA	few	TRBJ2-3	TGTGCCAGCAGCCAGACGGGGACCACAGATACGCAGTATTTT	CASSQTGTTDTQYF
TRBV7-9	NA	NA	TRBJ1-5	TGTGCCAGCAGCTTAGGCAGCTCGTTGGGCAATCAGCCCCAGCATTTT	CASSLGSSLGNQPQHF
TRBV18	NA	NA	TRBJ2-2	TGTGCCAGCTCACCGAGTCAAGACACCGGGGAGCTGTTTTTT	CASSPSQDTGELFF
TRBV6-1	NA	NA	TRBJ1-1	TGTGCCAGCAGTGGAAGGATAGGGGTTGACACTGAAGCTTTCTTT	CASSGRIGVDTEAFF
TRBV6-6	NA	few	TRBJ1-1	TGTGCCAGCAGAAACGAGGCAGGGCGAACTGAAGCTTTCTTT	CASRNEAGRTEAFF
TRBV28	NA	NA	TRBJ1-5	TGTGCCAGCATCAAATCTACTGGGGTTAGTCAGCCCCAGCATTTT	CASIKSTGVSQPQHF
TRBV5-1	NA	many	TRBJ2-2	TGCGCCAGCAGCTTGGGGTTTGGTGTAGCCAGCACCGGGGAGCTGTTTTTT	CASSLGFGVASTGELFF
TRBV21-1	NA	NA	TRBJ1-5	TGTGCCAGCAGCATTTGGGCCCTCCGTCGGAAGCCCCAGCATTTT	CASSIWALRRKPQHF
TRBV20-1	TRBD1	few	TRBJ1-2	TGCAGTGCTAGAGATCACGACAGGGGGGAGATGAAGGGCTATGGCTACACCTTC	CSARDHDRGEMKGYGYTF
TRBV7-2	NA	many	TRBJ2-1	TGTGCCAGCAGCTCGGGCCCCAATGAGCAGTTCTTC	CASSSGPNEQFF
TRBV7-2	NA	few	TRBJ2-1	TGTGCCAGCAGCCACGTGGGGCGCCCCCAATACAATGAGCAGTTCTTC	CASSHVGRPQYNEQFF
TRBV4-1	NA	NA	TRBJ1-5	TGCGCCAGCAGCCAAGATTATGCGAGGGTGTATAGCAATCAGCCCCAGCATTTT	CASSQDYARVYSNQPQHF
TRBV5-6	NA	NA	TRBJ1-6	TGTGCCAGCAGCTTTCAACAAGCTAATTCACCCCTCCACTTT	CASSFQQANSPLHF
TRBV20-1	TRBD1	NA	TRBJ1-2	TGCAGTGCTAGAGACTTGACAGGGAGCTATGGCTACACCTTC	CSARDLTGSYGYTF
TRBV5-1	TRBD1	few	TRBJ1-1	TGCGCCAGCAGCCCAATGACAGGGGGCACTGAAGCTTTCTTT	CASSPMTGGTEAFF
TRBV7-2	NA	NA	TRBJ2-2	TGTGCCAGCAGCCCAACAACCTCCTCCGGGGAGCTGTTTTTT	CASSPTTSSGELFF
TRBV20-1	TRBD2	NA	TRBJ2-7	TGCAGTGCTAGAGTGTGGACTAGCGACATGTACGAGCAGTACTTC	CSARVWTSDMYEQYF
TRBV29-1	NA	few	TRBJ1-1	TGCAGCGTTGGGCAGCCCGGGGAGCCCCAAGCTTTCTTT	CSVGQPGEPQAFF
TRBV7-9	TRBD1	NA	TRBJ1-5	TGTGCCAGCAGCTTCGGGACAGGGCGGTATCAGCCCCAGCATTTT	CASSFGTGRYQPQHF
TRBV6-6	NA	NA	TRBJ2-3	TGTGCCAGCAGCCACAAGGGTGGGTCGGGGGCCACAGATACGCAGTATTTT	CASSHKGGSGATDTQYF
TRBV7-9	TRBD2	NA	TRBJ2-2	TGTGCCAGCAGCTTCCTAGCGGGAGGAAAAACCGGGGAGCTGTTTTTT	CASSFLAGGKTGELFF
TRBV7-9	TRBD2	few	TRBJ2-1	TGTGCCAGCAGCTCACCAACCGGGACTAGCGGGACCTACAATGAGCAGTTCTTC	CASSSPTGTSGTYNEQFF
TRBV7-9	NA	few	TRBJ2-1	TGTGCCAGCAGCCTTTTCGGGGAGCGGAACACCAATGAGCAGTTCTTC	CASSLFGERNTNEQFF
TRBV5-1	NA	NA	TRBJ2-7	TGCGCCAGCAGCTTCCGCAGGGGGGACGAGCAGTACTTC	CASSFRRGDEQYF
TRBV9	TRBD2	NA	TRBJ2-3	TGTGCCAGCAGCGGAGGGAGGGTACCAGATACGCAGTATTTT	CASSGGRVPDTQYF
TRBV20-1	TRBD2	few	TRBJ2-3	TGCAGTGCTAGAGATCCTGGTGCGGGGGGCACAGATACGCAGTATTTT	CSARDPGAGGTDTQYF
TRBV6-5	TRBD2	few	TRBJ2-5	TGTGCCAGCAGAGCATGGACTAGCGGGAGGCAAGAGACCCAGTACTTC	CASRAWTSGRQETQYF
TRBV24-1	NA	few	TRBJ2-1	TGTGCCACCAGTGATTCCATCAATGAGCAGTTCTTC	CATSDSINEQFF
TRBV5-1	NA	few	TRBJ2-7	TGCGCCAGCAGCCCGGGTAGATCCCGAACTAGCTACGAGCAGTACTTC	CASSPGRSRTSYEQYF
TRBV5-5	NA	NA	TRBJ2-1	TGTGCCAGCAGCCAGGGGACCCTCAGCCATGAGCAGTTCTTC	CASSQGTLSHEQFF
TRBV2	NA	many	TRBJ2-7	TGTGCCAGCAGTGGAGACTTCGACAGGCCCGCCTCCTACGAGCAGTACTTC	CASSGDFDRPASYEQYF
TRBV6-4	NA	NA	TRBJ2-3	TGTGCCAGCAGGGACAGTGAGGGCGGGGCAGATACGCAGTATTTT	CASRDSEGGADTQYF
TRBV20-1	NA	NA	TRBJ1-1	TGCAGTGCTAGAGATAATTGGGATCACACTGAAGCTTTCTTT	CSARDNWDHTEAFF
TRBV7-3	NA	NA	TRBJ2-3	TGTGCCAGCAGCCCACCTTCGTCAGATACGCAGTATTTT	CASSPPSSDTQYF
TRBV25-1	NA	few	TRBJ2-7	TGTGCCAGCAGTGACACTGCGGTGCAGTACTTC	CASSDTAVQYF
TRBV19	NA	NA	TRBJ1-1	TGTGCCAGTAGTATAGATCTTAGGGGTTACACTGAAGCTTTCTTT	CASSIDLRGYTEAFF
TRBV3-1	NA	NA	TRBJ1-1	TGTGCCAGCAGCTCCTCAGCGTCGGAAGCTTTCTTT	CASSSSASEAFF
TRBV25-1	NA	NA	TRBJ1-2	TGTGCCAGCAGTGATGGGATCGGGCGGAGAGCTAACTATGGCTACACCTTC	CASSDGIGRRANYGYTF
TRBV3-1	NA	NA	TRBJ1-1	TGTGCCAGCAGCACAACAGGGAGGGACACTGAAGCTTTCTTT	CASSTTGRDTEAFF
TRBV6-8	NA	NA	TRBJ1-5	TGTGCCAGCAGTTACTCTCCCACTGCGGGCAATCAGCCCCAGCATTTT	CASSYSPTAGNQPQHF
TRBV6-2/TRBV6-3	NA	NA	TRBJ1-1	TGTGCCAGCACCTCACTCCTCCCCCACACTGAAGCTTTCTTT	CASTSLLPHTEAFF
TRBV14	NA	few	TRBJ1-6	TGTGCCAGCAGCCCCCTCGCAACCACCTATAATTCACCCCTCCACTTT	CASSPLATTYNSPLHF
TRBV20-1	TRBD2	few	TRBJ2-1	TGCAGTGCTGTAACTAGCGGGCTCTACAATGAGCAGTTCTTC	CSAVTSGLYNEQFF
TRBV5-1	NA	NA	TRBJ2-7	TGCGCCAGCAGCTTGGGAGACAGCCCCATACTGAAGCAGTACTTC	CASSLGDSPILKQYF
TRBV4-2	TRBD2	many	TRBJ2-5	TGTGCCAGCAGCCAAGATGTGGCGGGACTAGGCCGAGAGACCCAGTACTTC	CASSQDVAGLGRETQYF
TRBV27	NA	NA	TRBJ1-1	TGTGCCAGCAGTCCACGGTACCATGGGGTGAACACTGAAGCTTTCTTT	CASSPRYHGVNTEAFF
TRBV3-1	TRBD2	NA	TRBJ2-2	TGTGCCAGCAGCCAAGGGACTTTAGCGGGACACACCGGGGAGCTGTTTTTT	CASSQGTLAGHTGELFF
TRBV20-1	NA	NA	TRBJ1-6	TGCAGTGTGAGGGACGCCGGGAATTCACCCCTCCACTTT	CSVRDAGNSPLHF
TRBV5-5	NA	NA	TRBJ1-1	TGTGCCAGCAGCTCGCTGACAGGCATGAACACTGAAGCTTTCTTT	CASSSLTGMNTEAFF
TRBV30	TRBD1	once	TRBJ1-2	TGTGCCTGGAAAATCCCGAGCGGACAGGGCGGAAACTATGGCTACACCTTC	CAWKIPSGQGGNYGYTF
TRBV7-9	NA	few	TRBJ1-2	TGTGCCAGCAGGCCATATGGGGGGCCGGATGGCTACACCTTC	CASRPYGGPDGYTF
TRBV18	NA	few	TRBJ2-6	TGTGCCAGCTCACGCTCTGGGGCCAACGTCCTGACTTTC	CASSRSGANVLTF
TRBV14	TRBD1	NA	TRBJ2-6	TGTGCCAGCAGCCAAGATTTTGACAGGGCGGAAGGGGCCAACGTCCTGACTTTC	CASSQDFDRAEGANVLTF
TRBV7-7	NA	NA	TRBJ1-1	TGTGCTAGCAGCTTAGGTTTGGAGACTGAAGCTTTCTTT	CASSLGLETEAFF
TRBV6-4	TRBD2	NA	TRBJ2-3	TGTGCCAGCAGTGCTAGCGGGGGGGCAGATACGCAGTATTTT	CASSASGGADTQYF